The 23 T cell receptor beta chains below come from one sample, sequenced in a study of CD8 T cells in ankylosing spondylitis. TCRdb itself ran the 5' RACE reads through MiXCR, one entry per CDR3 protein. The sample yields 310,000 or so distinct CDR3 sequences, roughly 20% seen once. Sequenced sample: blood, either unsorted or a sorted T cell fraction (not recorded which). The receptors originated from a male donor with ankylosing spondylitis or in good health (not recorded which).

The chain combines TRBV29-1 with TRBJ2-3; D unresolved. V was cut by 7 bases and J by 2 bases, with 13 bases left in between. Per the germline V gene, CDR1 is SQVTM and CDR2 is ANQGSEA. There are 13 residues in the CDR3. CDR3 sequence reads: CSAKHDLTDTQYF. CDR3 coding DNA: TGCAGCGCGAAACATGACCTCACAGATACGCAGTATTTT.

At least ten counts were recorded for this clonotype. CDR3 sequence: CASSPRRGSNQPQHF. CDR3 DNA: TGTGCCAGCAGTCCCCGGAGGGGGAGCAATCAGCCCCAGCATTTT. J is TRBJ1-5 and V is TRBV28; D possibly corresponds to TRBD1 (6 bases). Germline assignment: CDR1 MDHEN and CDR2 SYDVKM. V lost 5 bases and J lost 1, with 12 bases in between. The CDR3 contains 15 residues.

In DNA form, the CDR3 reads TGTGCCAGCAGCTCCGGACAGGGGACAAGCTCCTATAATTCACCCCTCCACTTT. Amino acid sequence: CASSSGQGTSSYNSPLHF. This chain links TRBV7-8 with TRBJ1-6, with 9 bases lining up with TRBD1. CDR1 SGHVS and CDR2 FQNEAQ come from the germline V gene. The CDR3 length is 18 residues. J lost 0 bases, V lost 4 bases, and 7 bases had no gene match.

V and J are TRBV19 and TRBJ2-1; 11 bases align to TRBD2. The V and J ends lost 6 bases and 6 bases, in that order; junction bases with no gene match: 7. The CDR3 is made up of 15 amino acids. Looked up from germline, CDR1 is LNHDA and CDR2 is SQIVND (reference sequence). CDR3 protein: CASRDTSGSFNEQFF. The CDR3 coding sequence is TGTGCCAGTAGGGATACTAGCGGGAGTTTCAATGAGCAGTTCTTC.

This clonotype was found many times. J is TRBJ1-1 and V is TRBV29-1; D unresolved. V lost 3 bases, J lost 8 bases, and 16 bases lay in between. The CDR3 totals 13 residues. Germline CDR1 and CDR2: SQVTM and ANQGSEA. The CDR3 sequence is CSVDYWISKEAFF. CDR3 coding DNA: TGCAGCGTTGATTATTGGATATCGAAAGAAGCTTTCTTT.

This clonotype was picked up a small number of times. The chain couples TRBV20-1 to TRBJ1-6; TRBD1 agrees at 8 bases. This CDR3 is 14 amino acids long. With 1 base clipped from V and 9 bases from J, the junction kept 5 bases outside the gene matches. Germline values: CDR1 DFQATT, CDR2 SNEGSKA (reference sequence). Here the CDR3 reads CSARVSGGGSPLHF. The CDR3 DNA follows: TGCAGTGCTAGAGTTTCAGGGGGCGGTTCACCCCTCCACTTT.

The J gene is TRBJ2-1, the V gene TRBV20-1; D might be TRBD1 or TRBD2, each matching 6 bases. CDR3 length: 16 amino acids. The V gene's germline CDR1 is DFQATT and CDR2 SNEGSKA (reference sequence). The germline V and J ends were trimmed by 4 bases and 0 bases, with 16 bases remaining between them. The CDR3 sequence: CSANAGGELSYNEQFF. The CDR3 DNA reads TGCAGTGCTAACGCCGGGGGCGAGCTCTCCTACAATGAGCAGTTCTTC.

In its sample, this clonotype was seen many times. The rearrangement joins TRBV7-8 to TRBJ2-5; D unclear. CDR1 and CDR2 (germline): SGHVS, FQNEAQ. The CDR3 covers 14 residues. Trimming pared 4 bases from V and 5 bases from J, leaving 14 bases between. CDR3 DNA sequence: TGTGCCAGCAGCTCCCGGACGACCGCGGAGACCCAGTACTTC. Amino acid sequence: CASSSRTTAETQYF.

This chain links TRBV2 with TRBJ1-1; D is undetermined. The CDR3 runs to 14 residues. Per the germline V gene, CDR1 is SNHLY and CDR2 is FYNNEI. The V end was cut by 6 bases, the J end by 0 bases, with 11 bases between. The CDR3: CASRVSSMNTEAFF. The CDR3 DNA sequence: TGTGCCAGCAGAGTCAGTTCCATGAACACTGAAGCTTTCTTT.

This clonotype was counted a few times. The rearrangement links TRBV10-3 to TRBJ2-5; no reliable D call. V lost 6 bases and J 1 base, leaving 12 bases between the germline ends. Germline CDR1 is ENHRY and CDR2 is SYGVKD. CDR3 size: 14 residues. CDR3 region: CAIRLNPLQETQYF. In DNA, the CDR3 is TGTGCCATCAGGCTAAACCCACTCCAAGAGACCCAGTACTTC.

This clonotype was seen only a few times. The chain combines TRBV5-1 with TRBJ2-2; weak D call: TRBD1 (6 bases). V lost 3 bases and J 1 base, leaving 10 bases between the germline ends. The germline gives CDR1 SGHRS, CDR2 YFSETQ. The CDR3 spans 15 residues. CDR3 sequence: CASSSSDRNTGELFF. The CDR3 DNA is TGCGCCAGCAGCTCGTCGGACAGGAACACCGGGGAGCTGTTTTTT.

Only a few counts were recorded for this clonotype. This chain joins TRBV12-3 or TRBV12-4 and TRBJ1-4; tentatively, D is TRBD1 (5 bases). V shed 7 bases and J shed 5 bases, with 14 bases lying between them. This CDR3 has 14 amino acids. CDR3 nucleotides: TGTGCCAGCACCTCCGGGACCGAGAATGAAAAACTGTTTTTT. Translating gives CASTSGTENEKLFF.

This clonotype was counted a few times. V is TRBV6-1 and J is TRBJ2-7; the D is unclear. The CDR3 length is 12 residues. Germline V CDR1 and CDR2: MNHNS, SASEGT. Trimming removed 10 bases from V and 0 bases from J, with 10 bases in between. CDR3 nucleotides: TGTGCCACAAACCGAAACTCCTACGAGCAGTACGTC. Translating it yields CATNRNSYEQYV.

This clonotype has a count of ten or more. This sequence joins TRBV28 and TRBJ1-2, with no clear D. The CDR3 contains 12 residues. V lost 7 bases and J 7 bases, leaving 13 bases between the germline ends. CDR1 and CDR2 from the germline V gene are MDHEN and SYDVKM. CDR3 loop: CASISVTRGYTF. Here the CDR3 DNA reads TGTGCCAGCATAAGCGTAACTCGTGGCTACACCTTC.

Comment on this clonotype: One end of the junction fails to match germline, which may point to a read error. The rearrangement joins TRBV6-6 to TRBJ1-4; 7 bases map to TRBD1. CDR1 is MNHNY and CDR2 is SVGAGI in the germline V gene (reference sequence). This CDR3 is 13 amino acids long. Here the CDR3 DNA reads TGTGTCAGCAGGGGGGGAATTAATGAAAAACTGTTTTTT. Translating it yields CVSRGGINEKLFF.

This clonotype appeared a few times. The gene calls are TRBV12-3 or TRBV12-4 and TRBJ2-1; D call uncertain. The CDR3 contains 11 residues. V gave up 8 bases and J gave up 9 bases, with 11 bases separating them. DNA for the CDR3: TGTGCCAGCCGAACTAAGGGTGAGCAGTTCTTC. It encodes CASRTKGEQFF.

In this sample, this clonotype turned up many times. The chain recombines TRBV10-3 with TRBJ1-1, with 9 bases lining up with TRBD1. The CDR3 extends over 13 amino acids. Germline V gene data show CDR1 as ENHRY and CDR2 as SYGVKD. The J segment lost 3 bases and the V segment lost 8 bases, leaving 4 bases of the junction unmatched. The CDR3 reads CAIGDRADTEAFF. The CDR3 DNA reads TGTGCCATCGGGGACAGGGCGGACACTGAAGCTTTCTTT.

The V call is TRBV12-3 or TRBV12-4, the J call TRBJ1-4; D call uncertain. This CDR3 region has 17 residues. Trimming stripped 1 base from V and 6 bases from J, with 18 bases between. The CDR3 region has the DNA TGTGCCAGCAGTTTAGAGGTGACTACCTTTTCCGATGAAAAACTGTTTTTT. Translated: CASSLEVTTFSDEKLFF.

This clonotype was picked up many times. The chain is built from TRBV10-3 and TRBJ2-1; TRBD2 agrees at 8 bases. The CDR3 has 15 residues. Germline V CDR1 and CDR2: ENHRY, SYGVKD. V lost 6 bases and J lost 0; bases outside the gene matches: 4. In nucleotides, the CDR3 is TGTGCCATCAGGGCAAGCGGGAGCTCCTACAATGAGCAGTTCTTC. Its translation is CAIRASGSSYNEQFF.

This clonotype was detected a few times. V usage is TRBV5-1 and J usage is TRBJ2-2; perhaps TRBD2 as D (7 bases). The germline V gene has CDR1 SGHRS and CDR2 YFSETQ. The CDR3 totals 16 residues. Trimming stripped 1 base from V and 0 bases from J, with 10 bases between. The CDR3 protein is CASSLRGGSNTGELFF. CDR3 bases: TGCGCCAGCAGCTTGAGGGGGGGATCGAACACCGGGGAGCTGTTTTTT.

This rearrangement joins TRBV5-5 to TRBJ1-1; 7 nucleotides agree with TRBD1. CDR1 and CDR2 (germline): SGHKS, YYEKEE (reference sequence). CDR3 length: 14 amino acids. V was clipped by 4 bases and J by 3 bases; unmatched bases: 6. This chain's CDR3 is CASSRPDRDTEAFF. CDR3 nucleotide sequence: TGTGCCAGCAGCAGACCCGACAGGGACACTGAAGCTTTCTTT. Full variable domain (rest looked up from reference TRBV5-5 and TRBJ1-1): DAGVTQSPTHLIKTRGQQVTLRCSPISGHKSVSWYQQVLGQGPQFIFQYYEKEERGRGNFPDRFSARQFPNYSSELNVNALLLGDSALYLCASSRPDRDTEAFFGQGTRLTVV.

This clonotype occurred a few times. This chain links TRBV12-3 or TRBV12-4 with TRBJ2-5; D unclear. The V and J ends lost 2 bases and 0 bases respectively, with 4 bases between them. CDR3 size: 13 residues. This CDR3 reads CASSLSDQETQYF. As DNA, the CDR3 is TGTGCCAGCAGTTTAAGTGACCAAGAGACCCAGTACTTC.

The V gene is TRBV12-3 or TRBV12-4, the J gene TRBJ2-3; 11 nucleotides line up with TRBD2. J lost 4 bases, V lost 6 bases, and 6 bases had no gene match. This CDR3 region has 15 residues. The CDR3 loop is CASRNSGGAPDTQYF. The CDR3 DNA reads TGTGCCAGCAGAAATAGCGGGGGGGCCCCAGATACGCAGTATTTT.